These T cell receptor beta chains were read from a single sample in a study of T-cell memory formation after mild COVID-19. TCRdb independently ran MiXCR on the 5' RACE reads; one entry per CDR3 protein. The repertoire holds over 50,000 distinct CDR3 sequences, with 9.3% as singletons. Material for sequencing was PBMCs or a T cell subset sorted from them (not recorded which). Receptors were obtained from an adult woman who had mild COVID-19 (a few samples of this study predate the infection). Cell type and time point are not known. Each CDR3 is given with its conserved first and last residue. A D gene is named only where the DNA matches it firmly. The listing skips clone size in some rows; elsewhere it reads once, few, many or a size class.

TRBD2 | TRBJ2-1 | TRBV7-9 | - | TGTGCCAGCAGCTTCGGGACTAGCGGGAAAGATGAGCAGTTCTTC | CASSFGTSGKDEQFF
TRBD1 | TRBJ1-1 | TRBV19 | - | TGTGCCAGTGAGAGGACAGGGGCGAACACTGAAGCTTTCTTT | CASERTGANTEAFF
- | TRBJ2-7 | TRBV4-1 | once | TGCGCCGGCAGCCAAGATGGGGGGAAGTACGAGCAGTACTTC | CAGSQDGGKYEQYF
TRBD2 | TRBJ2-1 | TRBV12-3/TRBV12-4 | many | TGTGCCAGCAGTCGACTAGCCCCAAGGGGATACAATGAGCAGTTCTTC | CASSRLAPRGYNEQFF
- | TRBJ2-5 | TRBV20-1 | many | TGCAGTGCTAGACCTTTAGGGGGAGGAGAGACCCAGTACTTC | CSARPLGGGETQYF
- | TRBJ2-1 | TRBV7-2 | many | TGTGCCAGCAGCTCGCAGGTCGGAGCTTACAATGAGCAGTTCTTC | CASSSQVGAYNEQFF
- | TRBJ1-2 | TRBV4-2 | few | TGTGCCAGCAGCCCCTATGGTATGCAGCGCGGGTCGGGGGTGAATGGCTACACCTTC | CASSPYGMQRGSGVNGYTF
- | TRBJ2-1 | TRBV7-9 | - | TGTGCCAGCATCGGGGTTTCCAATGAGCAGTTCTTC | CASIGVSNEQFF
TRBD2 | TRBJ2-7 | TRBV20-1 | few | TGCAGTGCCGGGGGGGTGATTCCCTACGAGCAGTACTTC | CSAGGVIPYEQYF
- | TRBJ2-5 | TRBV10-3 | - | TGTGCCATCAGGCGGGCCTCGGAGCGGCATGGGACGCAGACCCAGTACTTC | CAIRRASERHGTQTQYF
TRBD1 | TRBJ1-1 | TRBV4-1 | many | TGCGCCAGCAGCAGGACAGGGCTGAACACTGAAGCTTTCTTT | CASSRTGLNTEAFF
TRBD1 | TRBJ2-3 | TRBV18 | many | TGTGCCAGCTCACCGGGGACAGGGGGCCGGGGCACAGATACGCAGTATTTT | CASSPGTGGRGTDTQYF
- | TRBJ2-3 | TRBV7-9 | many | TGTGCCAGCAGCTCCGGCCGGGGGTTTGGGGATACGCAGTATTTT | CASSSGRGFGDTQYF